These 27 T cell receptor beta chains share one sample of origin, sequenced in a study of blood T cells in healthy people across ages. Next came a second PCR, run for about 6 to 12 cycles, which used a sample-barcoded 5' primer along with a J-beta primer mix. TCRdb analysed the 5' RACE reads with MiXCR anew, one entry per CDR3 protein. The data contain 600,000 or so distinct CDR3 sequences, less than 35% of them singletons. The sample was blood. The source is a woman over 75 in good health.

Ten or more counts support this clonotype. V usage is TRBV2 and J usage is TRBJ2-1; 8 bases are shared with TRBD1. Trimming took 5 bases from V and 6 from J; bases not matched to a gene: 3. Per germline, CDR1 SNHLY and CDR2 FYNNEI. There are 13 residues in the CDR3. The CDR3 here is CASSTGQGNEQFF. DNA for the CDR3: TGTGCCAGCAGTACCGGACAGGGCAATGAGCAGTTCTTC.

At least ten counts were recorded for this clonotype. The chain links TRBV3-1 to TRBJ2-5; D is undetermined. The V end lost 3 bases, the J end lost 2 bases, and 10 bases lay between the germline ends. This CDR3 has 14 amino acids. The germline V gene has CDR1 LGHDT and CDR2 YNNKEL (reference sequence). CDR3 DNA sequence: TGTGCCAGCAGCCAGGAAAACAGTCAAGAGACCCAGTACTTC. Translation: CASSQENSQETQYF.

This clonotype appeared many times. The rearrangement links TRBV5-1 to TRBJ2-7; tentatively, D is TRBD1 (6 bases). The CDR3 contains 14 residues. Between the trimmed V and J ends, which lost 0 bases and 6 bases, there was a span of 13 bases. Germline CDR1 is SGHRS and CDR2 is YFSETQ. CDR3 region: CASSLGQELPEQYF. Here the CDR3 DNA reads TGCGCCAGCAGCTTGGGACAGGAGCTGCCCGAGCAGTACTTC.

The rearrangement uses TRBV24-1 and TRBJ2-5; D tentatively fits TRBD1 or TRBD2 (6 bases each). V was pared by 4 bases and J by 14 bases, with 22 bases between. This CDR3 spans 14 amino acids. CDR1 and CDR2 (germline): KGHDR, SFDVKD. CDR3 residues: CATSEGGGRDEHYF. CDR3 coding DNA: TGTGCCACCAGTGAAGGGGGAGGTCGGGATGAGCATTACTTC.

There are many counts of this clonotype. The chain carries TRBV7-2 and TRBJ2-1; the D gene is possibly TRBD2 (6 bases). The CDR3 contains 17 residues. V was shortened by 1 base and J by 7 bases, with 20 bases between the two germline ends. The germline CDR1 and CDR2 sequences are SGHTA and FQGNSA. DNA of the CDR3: TGTGCCAGCAGCTTAGGTCCTATAAATCATAGCGGAAATGAGCAGTTCTTC. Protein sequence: CASSLGPINHSGNEQFF.

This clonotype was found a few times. The DNA for the CDR3 is TGTGCCAGCCGGGGGGGGTGGGACACCGGGGAGCTGTTTTTT. Translation gives CASRGGWDTGELFF. This rearrangement joins TRBV12-3 or TRBV12-4 to TRBJ2-2; 8 bases are a match to TRBD2. The CDR3 totals 14 residues. Losses at the gene ends were 8 bases for V and 3 bases for J; bases not matched to a gene: 5.

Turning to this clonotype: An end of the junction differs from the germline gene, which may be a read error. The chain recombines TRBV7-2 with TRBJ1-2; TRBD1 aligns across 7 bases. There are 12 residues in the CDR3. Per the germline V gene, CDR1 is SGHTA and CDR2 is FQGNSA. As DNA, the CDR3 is TGTGCCAGCAGCCTACAGGGGTATGACTACACCTTC. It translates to CASSLQGYDYTF.

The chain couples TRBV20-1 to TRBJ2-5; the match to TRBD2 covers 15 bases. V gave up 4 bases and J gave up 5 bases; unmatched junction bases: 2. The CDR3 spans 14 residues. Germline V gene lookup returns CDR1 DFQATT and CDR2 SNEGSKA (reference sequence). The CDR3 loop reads CSATGLAGGETQYF. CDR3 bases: TGCAGTGCTACCGGACTAGCGGGAGGGGAGACCCAGTACTTC.

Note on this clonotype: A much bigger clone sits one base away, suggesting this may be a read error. Written as DNA, the CDR3 is TGTGCCAGCAGTTACCTTAGCGGGGGCACCTACAATGAGCAGTACTTC. Its translation: CASSYLSGGTYNEQYF. The chain links TRBV6-6 to TRBJ2-1; 9 bases map to TRBD2. The last part of the DNA fits TRBJ2-7 better; the J call may be wrong. CDR1 MNHNY and CDR2 SVGAGI come from the germline V gene (reference sequence). This CDR3 comprises 16 residues.

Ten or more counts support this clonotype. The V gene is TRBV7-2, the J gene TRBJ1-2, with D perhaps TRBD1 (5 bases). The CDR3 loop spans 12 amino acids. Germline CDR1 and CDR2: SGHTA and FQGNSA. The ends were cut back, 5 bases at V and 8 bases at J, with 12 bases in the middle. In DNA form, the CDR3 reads TGTGCCAGCAGCCCCTGGGGACTCGGCTACACCTTC. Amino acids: CASSPWGLGYTF.

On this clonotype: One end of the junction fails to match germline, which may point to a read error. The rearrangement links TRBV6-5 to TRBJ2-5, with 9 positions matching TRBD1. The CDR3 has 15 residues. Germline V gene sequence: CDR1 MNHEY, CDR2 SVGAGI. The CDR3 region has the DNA TGTGCCGGCAGTCTCGGACAGGGGTCCGCCAATGAGCAGTACTTC. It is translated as CAGSLGQGSANEQYF.

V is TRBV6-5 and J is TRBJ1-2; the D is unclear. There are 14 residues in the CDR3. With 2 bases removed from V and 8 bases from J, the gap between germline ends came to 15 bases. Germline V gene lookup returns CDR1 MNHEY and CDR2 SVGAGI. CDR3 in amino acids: CASSYGINIGGYTF. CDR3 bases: TGTGCCAGCAGTTACGGGATCAACATAGGGGGCTACACCTTC.

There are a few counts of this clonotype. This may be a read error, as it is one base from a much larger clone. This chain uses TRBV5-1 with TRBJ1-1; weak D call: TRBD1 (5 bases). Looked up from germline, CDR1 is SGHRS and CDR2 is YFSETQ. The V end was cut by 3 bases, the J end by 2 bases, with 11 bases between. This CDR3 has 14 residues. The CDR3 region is CASSWEGINTEAFF. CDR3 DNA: TGCGCCAGCAGCTGGGAGGGGATAAACACTGAAGCTTTCTTT.

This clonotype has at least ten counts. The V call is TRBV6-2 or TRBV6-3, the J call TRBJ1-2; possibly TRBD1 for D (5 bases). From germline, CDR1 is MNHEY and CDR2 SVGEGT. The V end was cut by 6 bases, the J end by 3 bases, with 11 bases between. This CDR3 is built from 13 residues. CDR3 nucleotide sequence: TGTGCCAGCAGCATGACAGAATACTATGGCTACACCTTC. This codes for CASSMTEYYGYTF.

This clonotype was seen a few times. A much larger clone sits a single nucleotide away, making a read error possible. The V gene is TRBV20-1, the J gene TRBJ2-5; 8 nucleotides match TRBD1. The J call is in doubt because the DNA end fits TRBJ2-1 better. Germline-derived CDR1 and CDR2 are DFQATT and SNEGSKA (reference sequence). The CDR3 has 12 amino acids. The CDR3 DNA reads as TGCAGTGCTTTACAGGGGGGAGAGACCCAGTTCTTC. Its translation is CSALQGGETQFF.

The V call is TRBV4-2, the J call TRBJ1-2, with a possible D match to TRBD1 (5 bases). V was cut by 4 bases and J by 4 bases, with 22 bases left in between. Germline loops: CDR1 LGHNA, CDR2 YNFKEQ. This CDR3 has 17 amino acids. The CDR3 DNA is TGTGCCAGCAGCCCAACAGGAGGCTCCCCTAGGGGCTATGGCTACACCTTC. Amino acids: CASSPTGGSPRGYGYTF.

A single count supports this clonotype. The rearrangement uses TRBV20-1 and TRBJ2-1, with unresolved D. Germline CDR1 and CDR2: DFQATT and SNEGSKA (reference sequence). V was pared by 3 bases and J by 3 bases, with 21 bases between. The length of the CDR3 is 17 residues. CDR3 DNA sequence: TGCAGTGCTAGTTCAGCAGGCAGGACGAGAAACTACAATGAGCAGTTCTTC. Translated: CSASSAGRTRNYNEQFF.

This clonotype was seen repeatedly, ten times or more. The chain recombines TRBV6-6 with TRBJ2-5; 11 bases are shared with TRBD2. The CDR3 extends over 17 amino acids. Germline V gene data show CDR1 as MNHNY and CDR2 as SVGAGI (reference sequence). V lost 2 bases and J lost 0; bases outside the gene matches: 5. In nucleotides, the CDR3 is TGTGCCAGCAGTTACAGTAAGACTAGCGGGGACCAAGAGACCCAGTACTTC. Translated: CASSYSKTSGDQETQYF.

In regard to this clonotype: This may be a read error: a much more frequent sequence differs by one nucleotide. The CDR3 DNA reads as TGTGCCAGCAGCCCTCGGGCCCCGGCCTACGAGCAGTACTTC. Encoded protein: CASSPRAPAYEQYF. The V gene is TRBV9, the J gene TRBJ2-7, with D hard to call. V was pared by 4 bases and J by 2 bases, with 13 bases between. There are 14 residues in the CDR3. Germline V gene data show CDR1 as SGDLS and CDR2 as YYNGEE.

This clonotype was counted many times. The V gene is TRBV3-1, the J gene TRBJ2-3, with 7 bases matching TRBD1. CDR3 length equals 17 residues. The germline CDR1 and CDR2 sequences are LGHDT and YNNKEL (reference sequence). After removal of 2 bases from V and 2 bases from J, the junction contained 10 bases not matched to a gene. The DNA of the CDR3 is TGTGCCAGCAGCCAAATGACAGGGCAGGGGATCACAGATACGCAGTATTTT. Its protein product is CASSQMTGQGITDTQYF.

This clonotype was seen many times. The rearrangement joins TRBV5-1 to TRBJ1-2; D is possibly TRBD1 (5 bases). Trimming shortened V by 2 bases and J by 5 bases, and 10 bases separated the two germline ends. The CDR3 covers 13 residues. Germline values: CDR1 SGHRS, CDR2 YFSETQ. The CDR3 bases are TGCGCCAGCAGCTTCATCGACAGTTATGGCTACACCTTC. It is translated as CASSFIDSYGYTF.

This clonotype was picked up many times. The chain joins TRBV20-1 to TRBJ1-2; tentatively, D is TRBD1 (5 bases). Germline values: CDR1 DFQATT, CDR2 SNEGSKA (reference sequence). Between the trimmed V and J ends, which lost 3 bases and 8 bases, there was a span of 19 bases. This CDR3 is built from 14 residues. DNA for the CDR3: TGCAGTGCTAGTCTCGCCCGGGGACTAGGGGGCTACACCTTC. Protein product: CSASLARGLGGYTF.

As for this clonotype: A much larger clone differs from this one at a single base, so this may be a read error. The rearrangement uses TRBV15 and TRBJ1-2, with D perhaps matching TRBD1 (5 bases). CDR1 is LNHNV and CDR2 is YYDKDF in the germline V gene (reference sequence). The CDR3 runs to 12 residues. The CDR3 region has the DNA TGTGCCACCGGCAGAGACCGACAGGGCTACACCTTC. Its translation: CATGRDRQGYTF. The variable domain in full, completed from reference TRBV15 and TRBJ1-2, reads DAMVIQNPRYQVTQFGKPVTLSCSQTLNHNVMYWYQQKSSQAPKLLFHYYDKDFNNEADTPDNFQSRRPNTSFCFLDIRSPGLGDTAMYLCATGRDRQGYTFGSGTRLTVV.

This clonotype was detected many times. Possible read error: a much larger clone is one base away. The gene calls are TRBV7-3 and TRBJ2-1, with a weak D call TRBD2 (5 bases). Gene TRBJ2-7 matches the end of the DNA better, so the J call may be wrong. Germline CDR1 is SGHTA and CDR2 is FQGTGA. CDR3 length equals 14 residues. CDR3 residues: CASSPGSSYNEQYF. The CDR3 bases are TGTGCCAGCAGCCCTGGGAGCTCCTACAATGAGCAGTACTTC.

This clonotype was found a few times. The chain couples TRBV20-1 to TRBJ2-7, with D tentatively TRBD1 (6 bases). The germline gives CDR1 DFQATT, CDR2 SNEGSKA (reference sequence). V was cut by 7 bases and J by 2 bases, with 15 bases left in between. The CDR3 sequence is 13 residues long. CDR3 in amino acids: CSVPGHSTYEQYF. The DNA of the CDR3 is TGCAGTGTCCCGGGACATTCGACCTACGAGCAGTACTTC.

The DNA of the CDR3 is TGTGCCAGTACCTCATTCAATGAGCAGTTCTTC. Its protein is CASTSFNEQFF. J is TRBJ2-1 and V is TRBV12-3 or TRBV12-4; D call uncertain. With 9 bases removed from V and 6 bases from J, the gap between germline ends came to 9 bases. The CDR3 extends over 11 amino acids.

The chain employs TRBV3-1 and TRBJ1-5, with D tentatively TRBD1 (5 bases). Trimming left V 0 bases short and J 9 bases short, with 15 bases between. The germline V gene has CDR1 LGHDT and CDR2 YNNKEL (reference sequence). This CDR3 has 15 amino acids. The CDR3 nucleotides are TGTGCCAGCAGCCAAGATCAGGGCCCCGCCACGCCCCAGCATTTT. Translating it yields CASSQDQGPATPQHF.